The rows below give T cell receptor beta chains drawn from one sample of a study of OX40 agonist ivuxolimab in advanced cancers. Clones were read by immunoSEQ multiplex PCR, and TCRdb kept only the in-frame ones, dropping some. The table records 60,000 to 70,000 clones, 85% to 95% of them present only once. The specimen was CD4+ or CD8+ T cells sorted from blood, collected in a trial of the OX40 agonist ivuxolimab. These receptors were obtained from an adult with an advanced solid tumor such as melanoma, head and neck, liver or kidney cancer. Both conserved end residues are part of each CDR3. Each record gives: V gene, clone size, CDR3 protein. Size tells how often a clone was seen (once, few, many) or the class of an expanded clone, and some rows leave it out.

v_gene: TRBV27
abundance: NA
CDR3aa: CASTILFGNEQFF

v_gene: TRBV5-4
abundance: once
CDR3aa: CASSLLEVSETQYF

v_gene: TRBV5-1
abundance: NA
CDR3aa: CASSPGLNPGSYEQYF

v_gene: TRBV2
abundance: NA
CDR3aa: CASGQKVNTEAFF

v_gene: TRBV4-1
abundance: many
CDR3aa: CASSREELQGTGNTIYF

v_gene: TRBV18
abundance: NA
CDR3aa: CASSPSVTSETGETQYF

v_gene: TRBV4-1
abundance: NA
CDR3aa: CASSQEGWEQFF

v_gene: TRBV25-1
abundance: NA
CDR3aa: CASMGYSVYEQYF

v_gene: TRBV11-3
abundance: few
CDR3aa: CASSARLAEPYNEQFF

v_gene: TRBV27
abundance: NA
CDR3aa: CASSLQVGSTGELFF

v_gene: TRBV7-9
abundance: NA
CDR3aa: CASSERDRPAYEQYF

v_gene: TRBV11-2
abundance: NA
CDR3aa: CASSLSSGDSYEQYF

v_gene: TRBV6-6
abundance: NA
CDR3aa: CASSDRENTEAFF

v_gene: TRBV5-6
abundance: NA
CDR3aa: CASSLGQGRFYEQYF

v_gene: TRBV6-5
abundance: NA
CDR3aa: CASSYSKWSHEQFF

v_gene: TRBV5-6
abundance: NA
CDR3aa: CASSWKGLNSPLHF

v_gene: TRBV9
abundance: few
CDR3aa: CASRRLSEAGELFF

v_gene: TRBV6-4
abundance: NA
CDR3aa: CASIAGVHSNQPQHF

v_gene: TRBV4-3
abundance: NA
CDR3aa: CASSQEEGPVYEQYF

v_gene: TRBV15
abundance: NA
CDR3aa: CATSVSGNYNEQFF

v_gene: TRBV9
abundance: NA
CDR3aa: CASSVQGLAGDEQYF

v_gene: TRBV28
abundance: NA
CDR3aa: CASSVRGIGSYEQYF

v_gene: TRBV27
abundance: NA
CDR3aa: CASSDLYGYTF

v_gene: TRBV9
abundance: NA
CDR3aa: CASSVAAGLSSYNEQFF

v_gene: TRBV5-6
abundance: NA
CDR3aa: CASSSRGIGSYEQYF

v_gene: TRBV29-1
abundance: NA
CDR3aa: CSAETGVSYEQYF

v_gene: TRBV4-1
abundance: NA
CDR3aa: CASSQEDRAGETQYF

v_gene: TRBV28
abundance: NA
CDR3aa: CASSRVEEYQPQHF

v_gene: TRBV10-1
abundance: NA
CDR3aa: CASSETLAGGYNEQFF

v_gene: TRBV6-6
abundance: few
CDR3aa: CASSYGDALNEQFF

v_gene: TRBV5-1
abundance: NA
CDR3aa: CASSLDSGSGNTIYF

v_gene: TRBV28
abundance: NA
CDR3aa: CASSHISGGTSYEQYF

v_gene: TRBV19
abundance: NA
CDR3aa: CASRPRWNGYTF

v_gene: TRBV27
abundance: NA
CDR3aa: CASTPGGALNEQYF

v_gene: TRBV7-2
abundance: NA
CDR3aa: CASSLGLLAPYYEQYF

v_gene: TRBV27
abundance: NA
CDR3aa: CASLDSNYGYTF

v_gene: TRBV21-1
abundance: NA
CDR3aa: CASSKQSGRGKRGQFF

v_gene: TRBV4-1
abundance: once
CDR3aa: CASSQDGDGSYEQYF

v_gene: TRBV18
abundance: NA
CDR3aa: CASLPSGQNEQYF

v_gene: TRBV19
abundance: NA
CDR3aa: CASSITGTVLNTEAFF

v_gene: TRBV18
abundance: NA
CDR3aa: CASSPSLAGIGDEQFF

v_gene: TRBV7-9
abundance: NA
CDR3aa: CASSLDRYRDLNSNQPQHF

v_gene: TRBV29-1
abundance: NA
CDR3aa: CSVDSGPRTDTQYF

v_gene: TRBV28
abundance: NA
CDR3aa: CASSLMASGAKETQYF

v_gene: TRBV6-5
abundance: NA
CDR3aa: CASSYSGQGAGTEAFF

v_gene: TRBV27
abundance: NA
CDR3aa: CASGSGWDNEQFF

v_gene: TRBV28
abundance: NA
CDR3aa: CASSWTSGTYEQYF

v_gene: TRBV7-2
abundance: NA
CDR3aa: CASSFIAAYNEQFF

v_gene: TRBV29-1
abundance: once
CDR3aa: CSVLEGVEQYF

v_gene: TRBV27
abundance: NA
CDR3aa: CASSLQIGPNTGELFF

v_gene: TRBV28
abundance: NA
CDR3aa: CASSLMLAGSHEQYF

v_gene: TRBV5-4
abundance: few
CDR3aa: CASSLSSRSSGNTIYF

v_gene: TRBV6-1
abundance: once
CDR3aa: CAITQGDGEIDEQFF

v_gene: TRBV7-2
abundance: NA
CDR3aa: CASSFHPGRGQGSNQPQHF

v_gene: TRBV6-5
abundance: NA
CDR3aa: CASSYSSGANTGELFF

v_gene: TRBV11-2
abundance: NA
CDR3aa: CASSLGMVGQGNYGYTF

v_gene: TRBV27
abundance: once
CDR3aa: CASSFGTGASNEQFF

v_gene: TRBV7-8
abundance: NA
CDR3aa: CASSFSQGQVYEQYF